This T cell receptor (beta chain) came from a study of cytotoxic CD8 clonotypes in ibrutinib-treated CLL. At the level of the study: Partial response was seen in about 24 patients and complete response in 2; after median 68 months, about 14 stayed remitted, about 12 progressed. Study conclusions and caveats: Circulating CD8+ T-cell counts were tracked by baseline clonality, which exceeded that of age-matched healthy donors. Clonality was higher at ibrutinib response and returned toward baseline at progression.

T cells were sequenced at a targeted depth of 1 in 200,000 to 1 in 1 million. Libraries were prepared by immunoSEQ multiplex PCR; TCRdb keeps only in-frame clonotypes and omits some of them. The repertoire holds 150,000 to 200,000 clones, with 70% to 90% as singletons. On this clone itself: The antigen is not known.

The clonotype originates from a human donor with chronic lymphocytic leukemia. The source material was PBMCs, sampled at disease progression, from a patient treated with ibrutinib.

This chain's CDR3 is CSVVGAGGGETQYF. The CDR3 coding sequence is TGCAGCGTTGTGGGGGCTGGCGGTGGGGAGACCCAGTACTTC. The chain employs TRBV29-1 and TRBJ2-5, with D possibly TRBD1 on 6 matching bases. V was clipped by 4 bases and J by 5 bases, with 17 bases between them. The CDR3 is 14 amino acids. The V gene's germline CDR1 is SQVTM and CDR2 ANQGSEA.